A single sample gave rise to the 4 T cell receptor beta chains below, sequenced in a study of cytotoxic CD8 clonotypes in ibrutinib-treated CLL. Profiling relied on immunoSEQ multiplex PCR, and the TCRdb table lists in-frame clones only, not all of them. The sample lists around 200,000 clones, 70% occurring once. The source was PBMCs, collected after 12 months of ibrutinib treatment. These receptors all stem from a human donor with chronic lymphocytic leukemia.

The V gene is TRBV13, the J gene TRBJ1-2; TRBD1 might be the D (5 bases). This CDR3 comprises 16 residues. In germline, CDR1 is PRHDT, CDR2 FYEKMQ (reference sequence). Trimming removed 3 bases from V and 2 bases from J, with 16 bases in between. The CDR3 bases are TGTGCCAGCAGCTTCGATAGGGGCCGGGAGAACTATGGCTACACCTTC. Residues: CASSFDRGRENYGYTF.

V and J are TRBV9 and TRBJ1-5; perhaps TRBD1 as D (5 bases). Trimming removed 0 bases at V and 2 bases at J, with 9 bases between. The germline V gene has CDR1 SGDLS and CDR2 YYNGEE. The CDR3 runs 15 residues. The CDR3 DNA is TGTGCCAGCAGCGTAGCAGGGTCCGGCAATCAGCCCCAGCATTTT. The encoded protein is CASSVAGSGNQPQHF.

V and J are TRBV28 and TRBJ1-1; no definite D call. This CDR3 has 11 amino acids. The germline V and J ends were trimmed by 2 bases and 8 bases, with 6 bases remaining between them. The germline V gene encodes CDR1 MDHEN and CDR2 SYDVKM. CDR3: CASSLTREAFF. The CDR3 nucleotides read TGTGCCAGCAGTTTAACTAGAGAAGCTTTCTTT.

V usage is TRBV2 and J usage is TRBJ1-1, with TRBD1 identical over 11 bases. There are 16 residues in the CDR3. J was trimmed by 6 bases and V by 6 bases; bases with no gene match: 12. The germline V gene encodes CDR1 SNHLY and CDR2 FYNNEI. The CDR3: CASRPGTGGSNAEAFF. DNA for the CDR3: TGTGCCAGCAGGCCCGGGACAGGGGGATCTAATGCTGAAGCTTTCTTT.